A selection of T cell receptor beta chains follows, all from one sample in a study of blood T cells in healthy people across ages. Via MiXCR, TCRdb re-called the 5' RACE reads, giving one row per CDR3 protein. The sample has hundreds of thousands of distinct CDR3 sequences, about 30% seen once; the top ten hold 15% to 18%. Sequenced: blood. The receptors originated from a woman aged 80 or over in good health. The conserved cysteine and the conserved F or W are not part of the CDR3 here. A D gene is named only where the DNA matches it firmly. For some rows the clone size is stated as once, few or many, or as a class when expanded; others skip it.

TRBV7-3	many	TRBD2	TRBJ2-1	ASSRISGGSYNEQF
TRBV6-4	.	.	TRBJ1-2	ASSRSASNYGYT
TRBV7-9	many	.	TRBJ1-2	ASSLRGVDGYT
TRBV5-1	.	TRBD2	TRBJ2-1	ASSLAGTSGGAISYNEQF
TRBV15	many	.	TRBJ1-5	ATSRDSSNQPQH
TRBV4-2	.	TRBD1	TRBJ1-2	ASSQTGQGCRGYT
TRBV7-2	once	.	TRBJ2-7	ASSSYRKTYEQY
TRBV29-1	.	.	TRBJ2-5	SAQLALKYNELY
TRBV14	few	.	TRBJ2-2	ASSHHLAGAGELF
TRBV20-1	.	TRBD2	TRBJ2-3	SARGLAGTTDTQY
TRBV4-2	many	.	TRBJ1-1	ASSQDLSGSTEAF
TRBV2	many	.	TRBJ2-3	ASSGLGVLTDTQY
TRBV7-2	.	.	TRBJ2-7	ASSKQGGTYEQY
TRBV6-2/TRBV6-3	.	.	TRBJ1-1	ASIPRGLNTEAF
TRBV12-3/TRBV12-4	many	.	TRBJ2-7	ASSLDQGAPYEQY
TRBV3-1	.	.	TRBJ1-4	ASSQDGAGAANEKLF
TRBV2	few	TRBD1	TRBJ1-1	ASSEGYGQGRAEAF
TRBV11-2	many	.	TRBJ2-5	ASSPGRVGGETQY
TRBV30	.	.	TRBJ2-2	AWTVGGTGELF
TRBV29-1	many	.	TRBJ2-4	SVVYNVGGLAKNIQY
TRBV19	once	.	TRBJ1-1	ASSISRVRTEAF
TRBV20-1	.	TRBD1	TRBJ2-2	SALDSRGRTGELF
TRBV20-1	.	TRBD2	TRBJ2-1	SAGTGAGLYNEQF
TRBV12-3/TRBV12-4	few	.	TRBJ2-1	ASSSVGGVNEQF
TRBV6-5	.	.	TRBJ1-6	ASSNAADSPLH
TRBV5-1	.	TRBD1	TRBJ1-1	ASRLGTANTEAF
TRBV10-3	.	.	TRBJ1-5	AIRDLAENQPQH
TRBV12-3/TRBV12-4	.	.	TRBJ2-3	ASSSRASTDTEY
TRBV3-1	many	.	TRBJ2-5	ASSQEQGGETQY
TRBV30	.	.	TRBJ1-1	ACHLIGQVEAF
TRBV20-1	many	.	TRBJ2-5	SAELGPVGTATQY
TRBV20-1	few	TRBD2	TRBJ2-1	SAIGLAGSHNEQF
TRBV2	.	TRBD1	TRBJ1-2	ASTRQGTNGYT
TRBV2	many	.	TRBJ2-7	ASRTDVIYEQY
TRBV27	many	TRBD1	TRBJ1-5	ASSPDRVESNQPQH
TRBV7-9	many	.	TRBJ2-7	ASSQGGMGGYEQY
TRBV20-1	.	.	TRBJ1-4	SARDWGTVAEKLF
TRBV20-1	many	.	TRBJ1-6	SALPGPGSPLH
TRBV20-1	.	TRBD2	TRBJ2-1	SGGSGGGTYNEQF
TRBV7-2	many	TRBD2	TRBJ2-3	ASSSTTSGGALGTQY
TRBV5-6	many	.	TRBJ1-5	ASSAGGSYSNQPQH
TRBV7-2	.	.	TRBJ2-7	ASRTGSQYEQY
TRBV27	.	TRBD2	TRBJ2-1	ATTGGTSYNEQF
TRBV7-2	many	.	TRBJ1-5	ASSFQGNQPQH
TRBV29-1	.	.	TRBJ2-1	SVGRRDNEQF
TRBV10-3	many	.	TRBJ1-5	AIRQGLNQPQH